A single sample is the source of the 9 T cell receptor beta chains below, sequenced in a study of CD8+CD57+ T cells in acquired aplastic anemia. Both TCR beta VDJ combination and CDR3 sequence profiling were carried out. Genomic DNA was the template for this profiling. TCRdb passed the reads through MiXCR, listing each CDR3 protein once. Found here are about 130,000 distinct CDR3 sequences, around 48% of them singletons; the top ten hold under 3%. The specimen sequenced was sorted CD4+, CD8+, or CD8+CD57+ T cells (not recorded which) from PBMCs. Receptors were obtained from a human donor in good health, serving as a control.

The V and J genes are TRBV11-2 and TRBJ2-3; 13 bases align to TRBD2. CDR1 and CDR2 (germline): SGHAT, FQNNGV. This CDR3 is 17 amino acids long. The ends lost 5 bases at V and 0 bases at J; junction bases unmatched: 5. This CDR3 reads CASSPLAGGRSTDTQYF. DNA of the CDR3: TGTGCCAGCAGCCCACTAGCGGGGGGGCGGAGCACAGATACGCAGTATTTT.

In its sample, this clonotype was seen many times. Its ends do not fully match the called genes, so a read error is possible. The CDR3 DNA follows: TGTGCCAGCAGCTTAGGGGGACAGGGACCTATCTTC. This codes for CASSLGGQGPIF. The rearrangement uses TRBV7-2 and TRBJ1-2; TRBD1 aligns across 9 bases. Germline CDR1 reads SGHTA; CDR2 reads FQGNSA. The CDR3 totals 12 residues.

This clonotype was found many times. The chain links TRBV19 to TRBJ2-5, with 9 bases that match TRBD1. Germline lookup yields CDR1 LNHDA and CDR2 SQIVND (reference sequence). V shed 3 bases, J shed 5 bases, and the junction held 7 bases outside the gene matches. This CDR3 spans 15 amino acids. CDR3 nucleotides: TGTGCCAGTAGTATGCTCTGGACAGGGGCGGAGACCCAGTACTTC. It specifies CASSMLWTGAETQYF.

V gene TRBV7-2 combines with J gene TRBJ2-7; D is unresolved. The CDR3 spans 11 residues. Per the germline V gene, CDR1 is SGHTA and CDR2 is FQGNSA. V was trimmed by 11 bases and J by 5 bases, leaving 13 bases between them. CDR3 loop: CASGALDEQYF. In DNA, the CDR3 is TGTGCCTCTGGAGCCCTCGACGAGCAGTACTTC.

V is TRBV25-1 and J is TRBJ1-2; D is ambiguous. The germline V gene encodes CDR1 MGHDK and CDR2 SYGVNS. This CDR3 contains 12 residues. The V gene lost 5 bases and the J gene lost 6 bases, with 10 bases spanning the gap. The CDR3 sequence: CASSYTVDGYTF. In DNA, the CDR3 is TGTGCCAGCAGTTACACAGTGGATGGCTACACCTTC.

This clonotype turned up a few times. This chain uses TRBV2 with TRBJ1-2; D is uncertain. Trimming shortened V by 2 bases and J by 3 bases, and 10 bases separated the two germline ends. Per germline, CDR1 SNHLY and CDR2 FYNNEI. The CDR3 consists of 14 residues. CDR3 in DNA: TGTGCCAGCAGTGAACGGGTTATAGACTATGGCTACACCTTC. It translates to CASSERVIDYGYTF. Full variable domain (outside the CDR3, taken from reference TRBV2 and TRBJ1-2): EPEVTQTPSHQVTQMGQEVILRCVPISNHLYFYWYRQILGQKVEFLVSFYNNEISEKSEIFDDQFSVERPDGSNFTLKIRSTKLEDSAMYFCASSERVIDYGYTFGSGTRLTVV.

This clonotype was detected ten times or more. The chain links TRBV9 to TRBJ2-1, with TRBD1 as a possible D gene (5 bases). Trimming cost V 1 base and J 8 bases, with 10 bases left between them. The length of the CDR3 is 13 residues. Germline CDR1 and CDR2: SGDLS and YYNGEE. CDR3: CASSVRGVDEQFF. The DNA for the CDR3 is TGTGCCAGCAGCGTAAGGGGCGTGGATGAGCAGTTCTTC.

About this clonotype itself: Compared with germline, one end of the junction differs, possibly owing to a read error. This chain connects TRBV10-3 to TRBJ2-7; D might be TRBD1 (5 bases). This CDR3 has 16 amino acids. Germline V CDR1 and CDR2: ENHRY, SYGVKD. DNA of the CDR3: TGTGCCAGCAGTTACTCGTGGGGTCAGGGTTCGTACGAGCAGTACTTC. Protein: CASSYSWGQGSYEQYF.

This rearrangement joins TRBV7-9 to TRBJ1-2; TRBD1 might be the D (5 bases). The CDR3 extends over 14 amino acids. CDR1 SEHNR and CDR2 FQNEAQ come from the germline V gene (reference sequence). Trimming left V 0 bases short and J 4 bases short, with 9 bases between. CDR3 nucleotide sequence: TGTGCCAGCAGCTTAGCAGGGGATAGCTATGGCTACACCTTC. Amino acid sequence: CASSLAGDSYGYTF.